This T cell receptor (beta chain) derives from a study of cytomegalovirus exposure and HLA in healthy donors. Amplification used 60 Vbeta primers and 13 Jbeta primers. The data were produced by immunoSEQ multiplex PCR, yet TCRdb's version contains in-frame clones alone and is incomplete. The sample records under 150,000 clones, about 80% being singletons. The V gene's germline CDR1 is LNHDA and CDR2 SQIVND (reference sequence). J lost 2 bases, V lost 5 bases, and 7 bases had no gene match. This CDR3 contains 15 residues. The TCR sequence derives from a male donor in good health and CMV-seropositive. The sequenced sample consisted of PBMCs. V and J are TRBV19 and TRBJ2-3; TRBD2 agrees at 7 bases. The CDR3 is CASSATSFHTDTQYF. CDR3 in DNA: TGTGCCAGTAGTGCGACTAGCTTTCACACAGATACGCAGTATTTT.